The rows below give T cell receptor beta chains drawn from one sample of a study of T cell responses to AZD1222 COVID-19 vaccine. Clones were read by immunoSEQ multiplex PCR, and TCRdb kept only the in-frame ones, dropping some. Seen here are some 130,000 clones, about nine tenths observed once, and the top ten hold about 7.1%. Here the sequenced sample was peripheral blood, taken on day 0 of AZD1222 vaccination. Receptors originate from an adult in good health. Each CDR3 is given without its conserved first and last residue.

J,length,V,CDR3
TRBJ2-6,14,TRBV4-3,ASSQESGSGANVLT
TRBJ1-2,11,TRBV28,ASNGGDGPGYT
TRBJ2-1,14,TRBV4-2,ASSQAGTGWNNEQF
TRBJ2-2,13,TRBV6-1,ASSELGPETGELF
TRBJ1-5,12,TRBV19,ASSGTGEGQPQH
TRBJ1-1,13,TRBV21-1,ASLKQGNMNTEAF
TRBJ2-7,12,TRBV6-2/TRBV6-3,ASSYPQSTYEQY
TRBJ2-3,12,TRBV14,ASSQGGGPDTQY
TRBJ1-1,13,TRBV5-1,ASSPLGDGVTEAF
TRBJ2-5,12,TRBV5-4,ASSSQGGVETQY
TRBJ1-4,11,TRBV10-1,ASSPGRNEKLF
TRBJ2-6,14,TRBV4-3,ASSQRSGTGANVLT
TRBJ1-5,12,TRBV28,ASTDGDGNQPQH
TRBJ2-2,13,TRBV5-1,AAGTETAGTGELF
TRBJ1-5,14,TRBV7-9,ASSRGTGGLNQPQH
TRBJ1-1,12,TRBV3-1/TRBV3-2,ASKPSGGNTEAF
TRBJ1-4,13,TRBV28,ASSFPAGWNEKLF
TRBJ1-2,15,TRBV7-8,ASSSPTGAILSFGYT
TRBJ1-1,13,TRBV5-1,ASSPRDRGNTEAF